These T cell receptor beta chains were read from a single sample in a study of cytomegalovirus exposure and HLA in healthy donors. Here immunoSEQ multiplex PCR was the method, and the copy in TCRdb shows in-frame clones only, minus some. The sample records under 110,000 clones, 65% to 85% being singletons. Sequencing was carried out using PBMCs. The receptors here all came from a male donor in good health and CMV-seropositive. The CDR3 runs from the conserved cysteine through the conserved F or W. The order of the fields is V gene, J gene, CDR3 protein.

V gene: TRBV6-4
J gene: TRBJ1-5
CDR3 protein: CASRDSNQPQNF

V gene: TRBV7-3
J gene: TRBJ1-6
CDR3 protein: CASSLSGYNSPLHF

V gene: TRBV30
J gene: TRBJ2-5
CDR3 protein: CAWSGTSGRYLQETQYF

V gene: TRBV7-2
J gene: TRBJ2-5
CDR3 protein: CASSPTSGRGVETQYF

V gene: TRBV5-6
J gene: TRBJ2-7
CDR3 protein: CASSLGQGEYF

V gene: TRBV27
J gene: TRBJ2-1
CDR3 protein: CASSPLDSGDPPFF

V gene: TRBV7-3
J gene: TRBJ2-1
CDR3 protein: CASSLLGGSYNEQFF

V gene: TRBV7-3
J gene: TRBJ1-1
CDR3 protein: CASSILGQTNTEAFF

V gene: TRBV9
J gene: TRBJ2-2
CDR3 protein: CASSSRGAPNTGELFF

V gene: TRBV7-9
J gene: TRBJ2-3
CDR3 protein: CASSSPGDTQYF

V gene: TRBV15
J gene: TRBJ2-5
CDR3 protein: CATSTTSGRLRETQYF

V gene: TRBV27
J gene: TRBJ1-1
CDR3 protein: CASKGQGALVVGAFF

V gene: TRBV7-2
J gene: TRBJ1-2
CDR3 protein: CASSLGGTGGKYGYTF

V gene: TRBV5-5
J gene: TRBJ2-7
CDR3 protein: CASSSYRASYEQYF

V gene: TRBV18
J gene: TRBJ2-7
CDR3 protein: CASSQTTGSYEQYF

V gene: TRBV10-3
J gene: TRBJ1-2
CDR3 protein: CAISGTGLNYGYTF

V gene: TRBV7-2
J gene: TRBJ1-6
CDR3 protein: CASSYTGGGNSPLHF

V gene: TRBV6-5
J gene: TRBJ2-7
CDR3 protein: CASSPLQGGPYEQYF

V gene: TRBV30
J gene: TRBJ1-5
CDR3 protein: CAWSAYGTGNSNQPQNF

V gene: TRBV6-5
J gene: TRBJ1-4
CDR3 protein: CASSTGTATNEKLFF